A selection of T cell receptor beta chains follows, all from one sample in a study of blood T cells in healthy people across ages. Each CDR3 protein is one row after TCRdb ran MiXCR on the 5' RACE reads. The sample includes roughly 1.6 million distinct CDR3 sequences, around 36% of them seen just once. The specimen was blood. The receptors here all came from a young woman in good health. CDR3s include the opening cysteine and the closing phenylalanine or tryptophan. The D gene is left open where the match is weak. Size is stated for part of the rows, as once, few or many counts, or as a class when the clone is expanded.

DNA: TGTGCCAGCAGCTTAGGCAGCGTTCTCGAGACCCAGTACTTC
CDR3: CASSLGSVLETQYF
D: NA
J: TRBJ2-5
V: TRBV7-9
size: NA

DNA: TGTGCCACCACGAGGGGGCAAAGCAATGAGCAGTTCTTC
CDR3: CATTRGQSNEQFF
D: TRBD1
J: TRBJ2-1
V: TRBV6-6
size: NA

DNA: TGCAGTGCTAGAGTTAGCGGGAGGGCTACGAACTCCTACGAGCAGTACTTC
CDR3: CSARVSGRATNSYEQYF
D: TRBD2
J: TRBJ2-7
V: TRBV20-1
size: NA

DNA: TGTGTCTCAGAGTACGGTACGCAGTATTTT
CDR3: CVSEYGTQYF
D: NA
J: TRBJ2-3
V: TRBV2
size: NA

DNA: TGTGCCAGCAGTTCCTCGACAGGGACCCTGGGCTACACCTTC
CDR3: CASSSSTGTLGYTF
D: TRBD1
J: TRBJ1-2
V: TRBV6-6
size: NA

DNA: TGTGCCAGCAGCTTCGCTCTGACGGGAGGGACCTACGAGCAGTACTTC
CDR3: CASSFALTGGTYEQYF
D: TRBD2
J: TRBJ2-7
V: TRBV7-9
size: few

DNA: TGCAGTGCTATCGGACTAGCGGGGGTCCCCACAGATACGCAGTATTTT
CDR3: CSAIGLAGVPTDTQYF
D: TRBD2
J: TRBJ2-3
V: TRBV20-1
size: NA

DNA: TGCAGTGCTAGAGGGGACGGGATTCCAACAACAGGGGGCTTATGGTACGAGCAGTACTTC
CDR3: CSARGDGIPTTGGLWYEQYF
D: TRBD1
J: TRBJ2-7
V: TRBV20-1
size: few

DNA: TGTGCCAGCAGCTTATGGGAGTATCAGCCCCAGCATTTT
CDR3: CASSLWEYQPQHF
D: NA
J: TRBJ1-5
V: TRBV7-2
size: NA

DNA: TGTGCCAGCAGCACTGGACTAGCGGGGTTTCTCTACAATGAGCAGTTCTTC
CDR3: CASSTGLAGFLYNEQFF
D: TRBD2
J: TRBJ2-1
V: TRBV6-6
size: NA

DNA: TGTGTCAGCAGTGAAGAGGGGAACACTGAAGCTTTCTTT
CDR3: CVSSEEGNTEAFF
D: NA
J: TRBJ1-1
V: TRBV6-4
size: NA